Listed below are T cell receptor beta chains from one sample, sequenced in a study of CD8 T cells in Susac syndrome. TCRdb used MiXCR to reprocess the immunoSEQ multiplex PCR reads, holding one entry per CDR3 protein. The table lists a few hundred thousand distinct CDR3 sequences, approximately 85% of them singletons. Sequences were obtained from CD8+ T cells from PBMCs. Every receptor here comes from a human donor with multiple sclerosis. Each CDR3 is given with its conserved first and last residue. Each record gives: CDR3 protein, V gene, J gene.

CASSLIGTSEADTQYF,TRBV28,TRBJ2-3
CATSDGGDRGLEETQYF,TRBV24-1,TRBJ2-5
CASSYTGSYQPQHF,TRBV27,TRBJ1-5
CASNSASYNEQFF,TRBV19,TRBJ2-1
CASSFSGTGSPYGYTF,TRBV6-5,TRBJ1-2
CASLVSGTGAYEQYF,TRBV2,TRBJ2-7
CASSLGGPLEGQYF,TRBV12-3/TRBV12-4,TRBJ2-7
CATSSTLEGYTF,TRBV15,TRBJ1-2
CASSLDGPNMNTEAFF,TRBV6-1,TRBJ1-1
CASSRNRDIHGYTF,TRBV7-2,TRBJ1-2
CASSASIGTGVVDTQYF,TRBV6-2/TRBV6-3,TRBJ2-3
CSVDPWQTANTDAQYF,TRBV29-1,TRBJ2-3